A selection of T cell receptor beta chains follows, all from one sample in a study of blood T cell repertoires in COVID-19. TCRdb's copy holds only in-frame clones and misses some; the assay was immunoSEQ multiplex PCR. The sample records around 150,000 clones, about 80% being singletons. Sequencing was performed on peripheral blood. The receptors derive from a man in his fifties or sixties with acute or convalescent COVID-19. Both conserved end residues are part of each CDR3. A D gene is named only where the DNA matches it firmly. Size is omitted from some rows. Given values are once, few, many or a class for expanded clones.

d_call: -
j_call: TRBJ2-3
clone_size: -
v_call: TRBV30
cdr3_aa: CAWSVGTSRNTQYF
cdr3_nt: TGTGCCTGGAGTGTAGGCACTAGCAGAAATACGCAGTATTTT

d_call: -
j_call: TRBJ2-3
clone_size: -
v_call: TRBV7-2
cdr3_aa: CASSSTTGTDTQYF
cdr3_nt: TGTGCCAGCAGCTCCACGACGGGGACAGATACGCAGTATTTT

d_call: TRBD1
j_call: TRBJ1-1
clone_size: -
v_call: TRBV29-1
cdr3_aa: CSVGQGFEAFF
cdr3_nt: TGCAGCGTTGGACAGGGTTTTGAAGCTTTCTTT

d_call: TRBD1
j_call: TRBJ1-2
clone_size: -
v_call: TRBV28
cdr3_aa: CASSSSPTGDYGYTF
cdr3_nt: TGTGCCAGCAGCTCCTCCCCGACAGGGGACTATGGCTACACCTTC

d_call: TRBD2
j_call: TRBJ2-1
clone_size: -
v_call: TRBV7-3
cdr3_aa: CASSLYSGGPNEQFF
cdr3_nt: TGTGCCAGCAGCTTATATAGCGGGGGGCCCAATGAGCAGTTCTTC

d_call: TRBD1
j_call: TRBJ1-1
clone_size: -
v_call: TRBV11-2
cdr3_aa: CASSLGFPRRTGGTEAFF
cdr3_nt: TGTGCCAGCAGCTTAGGGTTTCCACGACGTACAGGGGGCACTGAAGCTTTCTTT

d_call: -
j_call: TRBJ1-1
clone_size: -
v_call: TRBV28
cdr3_aa: CASSPPDSHTEAFF
cdr3_nt: TGTGCCAGCAGTCCTCCGGACAGCCACACTGAAGCTTTCTTT

d_call: TRBD1
j_call: TRBJ1-5
clone_size: -
v_call: TRBV28
cdr3_aa: CASRGTDPPKQPQHF
cdr3_nt: TGTGCCAGCCGAGGGACAGACCCTCCGAAGCAGCCCCAGCATTTT

d_call: -
j_call: TRBJ2-3
clone_size: -
v_call: TRBV5-6
cdr3_aa: CASSLVGRDTDTQYF
cdr3_nt: TGTGCCAGCAGCTTGGTCGGCAGGGACACAGATACGCAGTATTTT

d_call: -
j_call: TRBJ1-2
clone_size: -
v_call: TRBV11-1
cdr3_aa: CASSDRQVSYGYTF
cdr3_nt: TGTGCCAGCAGCGACCGACAGGTGAGCTATGGCTACACCTTC

d_call: TRBD1
j_call: TRBJ2-7
clone_size: many
v_call: TRBV5-6
cdr3_aa: CASSPPHYRGEQYF
cdr3_nt: TGTGCCAGCAGCCCACCACATTACAGGGGCGAGCAGTACTTC

d_call: TRBD1
j_call: TRBJ2-7
clone_size: -
v_call: TRBV27
cdr3_aa: CASSPGQGPSYEQYF
cdr3_nt: TGTGCCAGCAGTCCGGGACAGGGCCCCTCATACGAGCAGTACTTC

d_call: TRBD1
j_call: TRBJ1-1
clone_size: -
v_call: TRBV5-6
cdr3_aa: CASSRDRGRTEAFF
cdr3_nt: TGTGCCAGCAGCCGGGACAGGGGGCGAACTGAAGCTTTCTTT

d_call: -
j_call: TRBJ2-3
clone_size: few
v_call: TRBV11-2
cdr3_aa: CASSHRSRRPDTQYF
cdr3_nt: TGTGCCAGCAGCCATCGTTCGAGGAGGCCAGATACGCAGTATTTT

d_call: -
j_call: TRBJ2-3
clone_size: -
v_call: TRBV5-1
cdr3_aa: CASSLIERGPPSTDTQYF
cdr3_nt: TGCGCCAGCAGCTTGATTGAAAGGGGCCCCCCTAGCACAGATACGCAGTATTTT

d_call: TRBD1
j_call: TRBJ1-1
clone_size: -
v_call: TRBV5-6
cdr3_aa: CASSLQGVGTEAFF
cdr3_nt: TGTGCCAGCAGCTTACAGGGGGTTGGCACTGAAGCTTTCTTT

d_call: TRBD1
j_call: TRBJ1-1
clone_size: -
v_call: TRBV12-3/TRBV12-4
cdr3_aa: CASSLRQGAFF
cdr3_nt: TGTGCCAGCAGTCTTCGACAGGGAGCTTTCTTT

d_call: TRBD2
j_call: TRBJ2-1
clone_size: -
v_call: TRBV7-8
cdr3_aa: CASSLFQRGPNEQFF
cdr3_nt: TGTGCCAGCAGCTTATTCCAGCGGGGGCCCAATGAGCAGTTCTTC

d_call: -
j_call: TRBJ1-2
clone_size: -
v_call: TRBV3-1/TRBV3-2
cdr3_aa: CASSQDLQGGYTF
cdr3_nt: TGTGCCAGCAGCCAAGATCTGCAGGGTGGCTACACCTTC

d_call: -
j_call: TRBJ1-2
clone_size: -
v_call: TRBV6-5
cdr3_aa: CASSPDTSFYGYTF
cdr3_nt: TGTGCCAGCAGTCCAGACACATCCTTCTATGGCTACACCTTC

d_call: TRBD2
j_call: TRBJ2-1
clone_size: -
v_call: TRBV19
cdr3_aa: CASNSGTNYNEQFF
cdr3_nt: TGTGCCAGTAACTCCGGGACTAACTACAATGAGCAGTTCTTC

d_call: -
j_call: TRBJ2-5
clone_size: -
v_call: TRBV7-2
cdr3_aa: CASSLDGGPNQETQYF
cdr3_nt: TGTGCCAGCAGCTTAGACGGGGGGCCTAACCAAGAGACCCAGTACTTC

d_call: TRBD1
j_call: TRBJ1-2
clone_size: -
v_call: TRBV5-5
cdr3_aa: CASSSGQGSVYGYTF
cdr3_nt: TGTGCCAGCAGCTCAGGACAGGGGTCTGTCTATGGCTACACCTTC

d_call: -
j_call: TRBJ2-7
clone_size: -
v_call: TRBV7-2
cdr3_aa: CASATGISYEQYF
cdr3_nt: TGTGCCAGCGCTACAGGGATCTCCTACGAGCAGTACTTC

d_call: -
j_call: TRBJ2-1
clone_size: -
v_call: TRBV28
cdr3_aa: CASRVLDSYNEQFF
cdr3_nt: TGTGCCAGCAGAGTACTTGACTCCTACAATGAGCAGTTCTTC

d_call: -
j_call: TRBJ2-5
clone_size: -
v_call: TRBV30
cdr3_aa: CAWSSGQPLEAQYF
cdr3_nt: TGTGCCTGGAGTTCAGGGCAGCCACTCGAGGCCCAGTACTTC

d_call: -
j_call: TRBJ1-1
clone_size: -
v_call: TRBV19
cdr3_aa: CASSKATGMNTEAFF
cdr3_nt: TGTGCCAGTAGTAAGGCGACAGGTATGAACACTGAAGCTTTCTTT